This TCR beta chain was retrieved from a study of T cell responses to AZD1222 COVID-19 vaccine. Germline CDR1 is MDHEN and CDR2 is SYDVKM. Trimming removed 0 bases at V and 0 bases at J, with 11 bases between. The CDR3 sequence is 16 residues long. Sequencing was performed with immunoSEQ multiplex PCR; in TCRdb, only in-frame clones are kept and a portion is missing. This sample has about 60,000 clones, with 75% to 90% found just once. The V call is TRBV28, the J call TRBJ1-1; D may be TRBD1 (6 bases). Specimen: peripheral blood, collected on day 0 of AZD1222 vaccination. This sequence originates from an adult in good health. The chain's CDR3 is CASSLWDSRVNTEAFF. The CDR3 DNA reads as TGTGCCAGCAGTTTATGGGACAGCCGGGTGAACACTGAAGCTTTCTTT.